This T cell receptor beta chain was retrieved from a study of shared clonotypes between healthy human individuals. Sorted-subset replicate PCRs used 150 to 200 ng DNA, approximately 33,000 T cell genomes. Profiling relied on immunoSEQ multiplex PCR, and the TCRdb table lists in-frame clones only, not all of them. Altogether more than 2 million clones are present, around 95% being singletons, with the ten largest covering roughly 0.13%. The CDR3 extends over 14 amino acids. Unmatched junction bases numbered 9, after V lost 8 bases and J lost 4 bases. The germline CDR1 and CDR2 sequences are LNHDA and SQIVND (reference sequence). CD4+ cells underwent separation, giving CD45RA+ naive and CD45RA-negative memory subsets. A remark on this clone: Its specificity is not known.

Overall study results and limits: Enrolling few donors narrowed the genetic and exposure-history diversity that was represented. The generation probabilities recorded for non-shared clonotypes fell below those of clonotypes shared by all four donors.

The sequence was collected from a man aged 18 to 30 in good health. The chain combines TRBV19 with TRBJ2-7, with 9 bases matching TRBD1. What was sequenced was naive CD4+ T cells sorted from blood. Subset reported: CD45RA+ positively selected. DNA for the CDR3: TGTGCCAGTTCGACAGGGGGTTCGTATTACGAGCAGTACTTC. Protein: CASSTGGSYYEQYF. The variable domain in full, with the rest retrieved from reference TRBV19 and TRBJ2-7, is DGGITQSPKYLFRKEGQNVTLSCEQNLNHDAMYWYRQDPGQGLRLIYYSQIVNDFQKGDIAEGYSVSREKKESFPLTVTSAQKNPTAFYLCASSTGGSYYEQYFGPGTRLTVT.